The sample holds a few counts of the clone carrying this T cell receptor (beta chain). Its antigen is undetermined. These data are taken from a study of T cells after posttransplantation cyclophosphamide. TCRdb's table, derived via immunoSEQ multiplex PCR, lists solely in-frame clones and lacks some. Altogether some 22,000 clones are present, 86% being singletons, with the ten largest covering 6.3%. Germline CDR1 ENHRY, CDR2 SYGVKD. The V segment lost 9 bases and the J segment 2 bases; nucleotides outside the gene matches: 3. This CDR3 has 12 residues. Broader study findings: Recipient CMV seropositivity and CMV reactivation strongly tracked TRB clonality.

Sequencing used PBMCs. This chain connects TRBV10-3 to TRBJ2-5; 7 nucleotides align to TRBD1. The TCR sequence derives from a woman in her sixties or seventies with a blood cancer, CMV-positive, and with a related stem cell donor. CDR3 DNA: TGTGCCATAGGGACAGATCAAGAGACCCAGTACTTC. It specifies CAIGTDQETQYF.